The T cell receptor beta chain described here comes from a study of CD8 T cells in ankylosing spondylitis. This clonotype was seen many times. TCRdb called the 5' RACE reads again in MiXCR, with one record for every CDR3 protein. The sample carries hundreds of thousands of distinct CDR3 sequences, under 30% recorded once. This CDR3 has 11 amino acids. Germline CDR1 reads SQVTM; CDR2 reads ANQGSEA. V was pared by 7 bases and J by 5 bases, with 5 bases of the junction left unmatched. The receptor's source is a male donor with ankylosing spondylitis or in good health (not recorded which). The sequenced material came from blood, either unsorted or a sorted T cell fraction (not recorded which). The chain joins TRBV29-1 to TRBJ2-7; TRBD2 matches at 7 bases. The CDR3 DNA sequence: TGCAGCGGGGGCGGGAGTAACGAGCAGTACTTC. This gives the protein CSGGGSNEQYF.